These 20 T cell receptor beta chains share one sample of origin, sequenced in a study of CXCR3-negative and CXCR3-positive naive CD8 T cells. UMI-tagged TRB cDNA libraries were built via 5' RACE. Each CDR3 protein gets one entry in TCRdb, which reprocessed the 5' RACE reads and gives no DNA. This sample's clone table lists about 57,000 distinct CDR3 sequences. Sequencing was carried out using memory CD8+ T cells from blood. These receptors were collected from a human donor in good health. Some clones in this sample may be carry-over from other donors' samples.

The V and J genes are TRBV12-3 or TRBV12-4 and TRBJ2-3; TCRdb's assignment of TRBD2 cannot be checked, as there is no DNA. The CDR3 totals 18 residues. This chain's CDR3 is CASSASPVEGPPGGTQYF.

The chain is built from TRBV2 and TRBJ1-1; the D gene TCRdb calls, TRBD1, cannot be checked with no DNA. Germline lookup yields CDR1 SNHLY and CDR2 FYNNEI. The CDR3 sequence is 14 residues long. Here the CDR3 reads CASSAVTGDTEAFF.

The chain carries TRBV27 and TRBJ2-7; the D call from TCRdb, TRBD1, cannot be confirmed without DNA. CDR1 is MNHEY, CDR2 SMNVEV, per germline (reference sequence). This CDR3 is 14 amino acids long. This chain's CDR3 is CASSTQQGRDEQYF.

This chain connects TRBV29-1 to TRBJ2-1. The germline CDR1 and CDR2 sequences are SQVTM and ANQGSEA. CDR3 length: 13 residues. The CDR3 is CSVDREYHNEQFF.

CDR3 region: CASSRDRGDPRSGYTF. The V gene is TRBV7-8, the J gene TRBJ1-2; there is no DNA to check the TCRdb D call of TRBD1. The germline V gene has CDR1 SGHVS and CDR2 FQNEAQ. The CDR3 sequence is 16 residues long.

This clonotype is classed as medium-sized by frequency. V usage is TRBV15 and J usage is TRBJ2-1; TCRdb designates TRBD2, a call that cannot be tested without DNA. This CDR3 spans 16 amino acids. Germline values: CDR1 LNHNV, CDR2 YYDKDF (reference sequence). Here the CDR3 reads CATSRVGLALYNEQFF.

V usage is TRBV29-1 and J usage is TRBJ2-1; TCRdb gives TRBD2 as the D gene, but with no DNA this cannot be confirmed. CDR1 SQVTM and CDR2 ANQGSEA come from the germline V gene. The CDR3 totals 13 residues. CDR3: CSAGLAGVNEQFF.

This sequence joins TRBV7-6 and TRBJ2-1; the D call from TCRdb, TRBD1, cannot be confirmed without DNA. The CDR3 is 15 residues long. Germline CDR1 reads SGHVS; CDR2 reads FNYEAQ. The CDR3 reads CASSFRQGSYNEQFF.

CDR3 sequence: CASSPRTSGALMGQYF. J is TRBJ2-5 and V is TRBV7-9; there is no DNA to check the TCRdb D call of TRBD2. Germline CDR1 is SEHNR and CDR2 is FQNEAQ (reference sequence). This CDR3 region has 16 residues.

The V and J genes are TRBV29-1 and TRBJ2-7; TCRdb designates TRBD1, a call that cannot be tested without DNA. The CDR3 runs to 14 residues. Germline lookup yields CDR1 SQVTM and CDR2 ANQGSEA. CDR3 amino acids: CSVVGDISSYEQYF.

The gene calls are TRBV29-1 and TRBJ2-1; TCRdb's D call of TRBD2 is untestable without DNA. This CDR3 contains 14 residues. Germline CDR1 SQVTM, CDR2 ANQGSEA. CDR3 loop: CSAELAGGLNEQFF.

The CDR3 loop reads CATSYPGGSAYEQYF. The rearrangement uses TRBV15 and TRBJ2-7; the TCRdb D gene call, TRBD1, has no DNA to confirm it. Germline CDR1 reads LNHNV; CDR2 reads YYDKDF (reference sequence). The CDR3 runs to 15 residues.

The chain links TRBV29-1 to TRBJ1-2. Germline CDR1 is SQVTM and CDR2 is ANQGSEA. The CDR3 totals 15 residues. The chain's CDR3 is CSVEVRDLDPIGYTF.

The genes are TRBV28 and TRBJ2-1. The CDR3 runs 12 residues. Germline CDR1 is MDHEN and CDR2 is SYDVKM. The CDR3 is CASRIPSNEQFF.

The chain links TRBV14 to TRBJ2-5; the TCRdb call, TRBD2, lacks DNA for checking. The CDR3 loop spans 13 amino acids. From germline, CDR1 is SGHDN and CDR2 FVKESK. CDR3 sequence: CASSPTLEETQYF. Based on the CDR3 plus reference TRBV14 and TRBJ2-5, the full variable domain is EAGVTQFPSHSVIEKGQTVTLRCDPISGHDNLYWYRRVMGKEIKFLLHFVKESKQDESGMPNNRFLAERTGGTYSTLKVQPAELEDSGVYFCASSPTLEETQYFGPGTRLLVL.

CDR3 amino acids: CASSKDRVDRVRQEKNCFF. The chain links TRBV21-1 to TRBJ1-4; TCRdb's assignment of TRBD1 cannot be checked, as there is no DNA. TRBV21-1 is recorded as a pseudogene. The CDR3 consists of 19 residues.

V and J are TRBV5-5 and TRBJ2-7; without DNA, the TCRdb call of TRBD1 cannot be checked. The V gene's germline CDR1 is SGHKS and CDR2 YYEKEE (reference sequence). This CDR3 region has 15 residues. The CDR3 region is CASSSPRDRHYEQYF. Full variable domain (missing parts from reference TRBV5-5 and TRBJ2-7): DAGVTQSPTHLIKTRGQQVTLRCSPISGHKSVSWYQQVLGQGPQFIFQYYEKEERGRGNFPDRFSARQFPNYSSELNVNALLLGDSALYLCASSSPRDRHYEQYFGPGTRLTVT.

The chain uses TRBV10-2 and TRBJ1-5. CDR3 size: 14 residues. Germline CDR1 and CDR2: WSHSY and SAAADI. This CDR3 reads CASSELWSEQPQHF.

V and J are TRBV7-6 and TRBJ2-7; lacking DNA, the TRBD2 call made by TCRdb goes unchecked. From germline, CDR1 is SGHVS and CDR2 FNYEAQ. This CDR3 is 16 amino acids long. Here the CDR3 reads CASSPGERGGTYEQYF. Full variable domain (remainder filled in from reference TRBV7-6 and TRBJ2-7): GAGVSQSPRYKVTKRGQDVALRCDPISGHVSLYWYRQALGQGPEFLTYFNYEAQQDKSGLPNDRFSAERPEGSISTLTIQRTEQRDSAMYRCASSPGERGGTYEQYFGPGTRLTVT.

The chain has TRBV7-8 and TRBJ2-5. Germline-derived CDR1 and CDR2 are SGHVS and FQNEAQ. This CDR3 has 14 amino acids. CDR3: CASSAMDGLRTQYF.